This TCR beta chain appears in the sequencing data of a study of cytomegalovirus exposure and HLA in healthy donors. Study information: Within the Caucasian-associated ancestry cluster were around 81% of the roughly 380 genotyped donors.

Overall study results and limits: Among the sequence variants, a highly shared cluster was likely an artifact of sequencing. It was confirmed in vitro that a few of the CMV-associated chains were specific for CMV antigens.

PCR involved 60 Vbeta and 13 Jbeta primers. Clones were sequenced by immunoSEQ multiplex PCR, and TCRdb holds only the in-frame ones, with some missing. The data hold roughly 83,000 clones, with 70% to 75% observed a single time. Remarks on this clone: The antigen is unknown.

Trimming pared 8 bases from V and 5 bases from J, leaving 15 bases between. CDR1 SEHNR and CDR2 FQNEAQ come from the germline V gene (reference sequence). This CDR3 is 14 amino acids long. The material sequenced was PBMCs. The chain links TRBV7-9 to TRBJ2-2, with a tentative D call TRBD2 (6 bases). This clonotype originated in a man aged 55 to 69 in good health and CMV-seronegative. The CDR3 DNA reads TGTGCCAGCGCTGCGGGGAGCCGGACCGGGGAGCTGTTTTTT. Protein: CASAAGSRTGELFF.